This TCR beta chain was profiled in a study of CD8 T cells in Susac syndrome. Reverse transcription of about 0.5 to 1 ug RNA was performed with random hexamers. Amplification of TCR beta CDR3 by immunoSEQ multiplex PCR spanned 54 Vbeta and 13 Jbeta. TCRdb itself ran the immunoSEQ multiplex PCR reads through MiXCR, one entry per CDR3 protein. The sample contains about 200,000 distinct CDR3 sequences, about 90% of which appear only once. The study sequenced TCR beta in blood CD8+ and CD4+ T cells. V was clipped by 3 bases and J by 7 bases; unmatched bases: 6. CDR1 LGHNA and CDR2 YSLEER come from the germline V gene. The CDR3 runs to 14 residues.

The sequencing sample was made of CD8+ T cells from PBMCs. The chain combines TRBV4-3 with TRBJ2-1, with 7 bases that match TRBD2. The TCR originated in a human donor with multiple sclerosis. This chain's CDR3 is CASSQEWGGNEQFF. CDR3 nucleotides: TGCGCCAGCAGCCAGGAGTGGGGGGGAAATGAGCAGTTCTTC.